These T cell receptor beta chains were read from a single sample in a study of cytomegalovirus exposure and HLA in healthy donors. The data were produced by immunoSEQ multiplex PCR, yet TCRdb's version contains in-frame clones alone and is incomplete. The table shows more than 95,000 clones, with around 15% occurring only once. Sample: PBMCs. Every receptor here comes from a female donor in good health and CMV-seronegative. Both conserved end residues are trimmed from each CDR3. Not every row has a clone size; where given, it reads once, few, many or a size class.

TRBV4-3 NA ASSQGTVNEKLF
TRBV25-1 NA ASSEGPITYNGQF
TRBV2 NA ASSVQGDTEAF
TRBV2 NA ASSERGASNQPQH
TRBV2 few ATTTGNYGYT
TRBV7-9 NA ASSLGAGRRTGELF
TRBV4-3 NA ASSRAPGRETQY
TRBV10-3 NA AISVHRTDHGYT
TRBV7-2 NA ASSLAGGRETQY
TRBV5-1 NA ASSLAAGGYEQY
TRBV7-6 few ASRATGAETQY
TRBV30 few AWSGHPTGPGNTIY
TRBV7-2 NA ASSLDRAGNTIY
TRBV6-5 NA ASREAGSYEQY
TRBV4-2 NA ASSQGGAGLGGGDTQY
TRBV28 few ASTLPQGIQPQH
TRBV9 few ASSITGVSYNEQF
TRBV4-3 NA ASSLGLAGGTIDEQF
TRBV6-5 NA ASRRDTEAF
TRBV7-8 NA ASSLRGRTGGLSSGYT
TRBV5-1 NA ASSARGIPGNTIY
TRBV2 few ASRVTRHEQY
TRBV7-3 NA ASSLTRDYEQY
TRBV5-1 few ASSLAMLTSTDTQY
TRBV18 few ASSPWATREDTQY
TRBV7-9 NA ASSLGTGGPYEQY
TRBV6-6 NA ASSYPDTNNEQF
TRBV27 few ASSRGRGRGQY
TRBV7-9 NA ASSLGTGGTYEQY
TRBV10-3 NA AISEPTVAGGPPTSSSYNEQF
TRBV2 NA ASTEERGQGGELF
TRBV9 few ASITRGLAGVSIVDEQF
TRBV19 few ASSMTSGRFYEQY
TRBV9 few ASSPEDRGDVSGNTIY
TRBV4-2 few ASSQSSPHTDTQY
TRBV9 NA VSSHSAGTNDMNTEAF
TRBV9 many ASSVATGATNEKLF
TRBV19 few ASNSRGANVLT
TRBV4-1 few ASSPGTAEAF
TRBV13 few ASSALEGTTSYEQY
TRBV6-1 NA ASSEALGLTYEQY